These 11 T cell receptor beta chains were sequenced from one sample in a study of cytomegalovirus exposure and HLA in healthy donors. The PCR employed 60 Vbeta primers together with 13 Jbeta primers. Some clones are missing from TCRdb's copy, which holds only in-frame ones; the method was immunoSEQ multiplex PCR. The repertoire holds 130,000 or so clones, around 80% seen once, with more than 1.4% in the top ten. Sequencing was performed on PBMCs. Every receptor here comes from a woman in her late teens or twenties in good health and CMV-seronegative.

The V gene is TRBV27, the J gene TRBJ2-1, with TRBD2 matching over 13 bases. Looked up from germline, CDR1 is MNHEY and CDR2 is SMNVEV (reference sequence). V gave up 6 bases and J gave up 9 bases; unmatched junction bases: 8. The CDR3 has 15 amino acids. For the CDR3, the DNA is TGTGCCAGCAGGTACGGGACTAGCGGGATTTTTGAGCAGTTCTTC. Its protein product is CASRYGTSGIFEQFF.

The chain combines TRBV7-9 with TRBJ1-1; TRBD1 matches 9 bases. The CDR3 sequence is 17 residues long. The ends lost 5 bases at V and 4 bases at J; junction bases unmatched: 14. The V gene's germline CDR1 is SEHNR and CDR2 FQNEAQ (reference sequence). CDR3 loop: CASSPDRGMEGATEAFF. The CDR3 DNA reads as TGTGCCAGCAGCCCGGACAGGGGAATGGAGGGTGCCACTGAAGCTTTCTTT.

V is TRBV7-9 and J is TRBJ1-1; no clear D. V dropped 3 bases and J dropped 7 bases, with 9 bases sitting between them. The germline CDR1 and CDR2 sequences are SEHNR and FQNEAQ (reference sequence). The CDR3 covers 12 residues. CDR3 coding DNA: TGTGCCAGCAGCTTGCGCCAGGATGAAGCTTTCTTT. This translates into CASSLRQDEAFF.

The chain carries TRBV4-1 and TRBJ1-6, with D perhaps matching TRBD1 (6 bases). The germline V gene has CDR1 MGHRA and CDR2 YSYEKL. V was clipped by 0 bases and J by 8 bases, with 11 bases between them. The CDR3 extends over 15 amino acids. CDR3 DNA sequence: TGCGCCAGCAGCCAAGACAGGGGCAAGCATTCACCCCTCCACTTT. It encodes CASSQDRGKHSPLHF.

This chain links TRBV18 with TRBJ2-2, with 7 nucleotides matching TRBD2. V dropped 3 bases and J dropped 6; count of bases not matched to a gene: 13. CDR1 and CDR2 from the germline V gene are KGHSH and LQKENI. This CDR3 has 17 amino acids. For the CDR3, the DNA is TGTGCCAGCTCACCTCTCAGTCCAGCGGGGACCTCCGGGGAGCTGTTTTTT. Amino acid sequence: CASSPLSPAGTSGELFF.

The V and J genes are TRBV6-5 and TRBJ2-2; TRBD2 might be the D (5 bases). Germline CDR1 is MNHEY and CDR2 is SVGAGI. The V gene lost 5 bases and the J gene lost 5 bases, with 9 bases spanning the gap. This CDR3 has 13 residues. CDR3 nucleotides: TGTGCCAGCAGTAAACTAGTAACCGGGGAGCTGTTTTTT. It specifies CASSKLVTGELFF.

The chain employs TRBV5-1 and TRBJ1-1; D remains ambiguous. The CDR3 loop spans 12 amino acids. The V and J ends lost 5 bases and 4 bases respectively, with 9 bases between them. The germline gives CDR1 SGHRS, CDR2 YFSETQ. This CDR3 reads CASSRGSTEAFF. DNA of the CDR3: TGCGCCAGCAGTAGAGGGAGCACTGAAGCTTTCTTT.

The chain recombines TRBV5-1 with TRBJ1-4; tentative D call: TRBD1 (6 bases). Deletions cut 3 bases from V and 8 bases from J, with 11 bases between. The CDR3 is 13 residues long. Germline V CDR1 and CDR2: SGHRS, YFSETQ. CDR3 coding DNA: TGCGCCAGCAGCTCACAGGGATCCGAAAAACTGTTTTTT. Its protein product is CASSSQGSEKLFF.

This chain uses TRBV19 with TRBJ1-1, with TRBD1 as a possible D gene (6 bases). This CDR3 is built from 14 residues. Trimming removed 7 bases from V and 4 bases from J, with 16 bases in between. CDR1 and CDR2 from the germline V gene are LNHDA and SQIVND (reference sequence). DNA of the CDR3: TGTGCCAGTATTGACACCCAGGGGAGCACTGAAGCTTTCTTT. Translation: CASIDTQGSTEAFF.

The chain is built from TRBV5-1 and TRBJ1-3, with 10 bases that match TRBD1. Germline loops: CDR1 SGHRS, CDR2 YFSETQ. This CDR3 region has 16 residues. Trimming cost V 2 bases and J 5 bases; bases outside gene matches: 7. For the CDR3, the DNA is TGCGCCAGCAGCTTTGGACAGGGGGAGAGGAGAAACACCATATATTTT. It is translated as CASSFGQGERRNTIYF. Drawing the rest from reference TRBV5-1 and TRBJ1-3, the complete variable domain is KAGVTQTPRYLIKTRGQQVTLSCSPISGHRSVSWYQQTPGQGLQFLFEYFSETQRNKGNFPGRFSGRQFSNSRSEMNVSTLELGDSALYLCASSFGQGERRNTIYFGEGSWLTVV.

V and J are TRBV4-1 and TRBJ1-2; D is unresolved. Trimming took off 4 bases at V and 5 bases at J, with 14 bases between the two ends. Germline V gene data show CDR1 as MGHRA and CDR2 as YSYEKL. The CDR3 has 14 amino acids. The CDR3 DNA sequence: TGCGCCAGCAGCCGCGGTGAGGGAGGGTATGGCTACACCTTC. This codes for CASSRGEGGYGYTF.